These T cell receptor beta chains were read from a single sample in a study of T cells in Graves' hyperthyroidism and ophthalmopathy. TCRdb re-called the multiplex PCR reads through MiXCR, storing one row per CDR3 protein. The sample has roughly 290,000 distinct CDR3 sequences, roughly 14% seen once. Sequenced input: blood. The receptors were gathered from a woman in her twenties or thirties with Graves' hyperthyroidism that later progressed to Graves' ophthalmopathy. Both conserved end residues are part of each CDR3. A D gene is named only where the DNA matches it firmly. Size is omitted from some rows. Given values are once, few, many or a class for expanded clones.

d_gene	abundance	v_gene	j_gene	CDR3aa	CDR3nt
TRBD2	few	TRBV6-1	TRBJ2-3	CASSGTSGRAYTQYF	TGTGCCAGCAGTGGGACTAGCGGGAGGGCATATACGCAGTATTTT
-	many	TRBV12-3/TRBV12-4	TRBJ2-7	CASGIGTDLYEQYF	TGTGCCAGCGGAATCGGGACTGATCTCTACGAGCAGTACTTC
-	many	TRBV28	TRBJ1-2	CASQTAAVYGYTF	TGTGCCAGCCAGACAGCGGCGGTCTATGGCTACACCTTC
TRBD2	few	TRBV6-5	TRBJ2-1	CASSYGGRAVGEQFF	TGTGCCAGCAGTTACGGTGGGAGGGCGGTCGGTGAGCAGTTCTTC
-	-	TRBV7-3	TRBJ2-4	CASSLSGPYADIQYF	TGTGCCAGCAGCTTAAGCGGGCCCTACGCCGACATTCAGTACTTC
TRBD1	many	TRBV6-1	TRBJ2-7	CASSDGPRDRVYEQYF	TGTGCCAGCAGTGACGGTCCCCGGGACAGGGTCTACGAGCAGTACTTC
-	many	TRBV20-1	TRBJ2-1	CSALFPNDEQFF	TGCAGTGCCCTTTTTCCTAACGATGAGCAGTTCTTC
TRBD2	many	TRBV20-1	TRBJ2-3	CSATATSGERGDTQYF	TGCAGTGCTACGGCCACTAGCGGGGAAAGGGGAGATACGCAGTATTTT
-	-	TRBV30	TRBJ2-7	CAWRKRAAYEQYF	TGTGCCTGGAGAAAGCGGGCCGCCTACGAGCAGTACTTC
-	many	TRBV30	TRBJ2-6	CAWSLSGANVLTF	TGTGCCTGGAGTCTCTCTGGGGCCAACGTCCTGACTTTC
TRBD2	many	TRBV7-2	TRBJ2-1	CASSLGRFGRVGEQFF	TGTGCCAGCAGCTTAGGGCGCTTCGGGAGGGTCGGTGAGCAGTTCTTC
-	many	TRBV6-1	TRBJ1-1	CASSYDPQAPNTEAFF	TGTGCCAGCAGTTACGATCCACAGGCTCCGAACACTGAAGCTTTCTTT
TRBD2	-	TRBV28	TRBJ2-7	CASRLAHTSYEQYF	TGTGCCAGTAGACTAGCGCATACCTCCTACGAGCAGTACTTC
-	-	TRBV2	TRBJ1-4	CASSELNEKLFF	TGTGCCAGCAGTGAATTAAATGAAAAACTGTTTTTT
-	-	TRBV5-1	TRBJ2-7	CASSLEVGGREQYF	TGCGCCAGCAGCTTGGAAGTGGGGGGGCGCGAGCAGTACTTC
TRBD1	few	TRBV5-1	TRBJ2-2	CASSWKTGANTGELFF	TGCGCCAGCAGCTGGAAGACAGGGGCGAACACCGGGGAGCTGTTTTTT
TRBD2	many	TRBV20-1	TRBJ2-3	CSAPSIAGGTDTQYF	TGCAGTGCCCCATCAATAGCGGGAGGGACAGATACGCAGTATTTT
-	many	TRBV2	TRBJ1-5	CASSEASHSNQPQHF	TGTGCCAGCAGTGAAGCCAGCCATAGCAATCAGCCCCAGCATTTT